The 2 T cell receptor beta chains presented below share a single source sample, sequenced in a study of blood T cell repertoires in COVID-19. Sequencing used immunoSEQ multiplex PCR; TCRdb keeps in-frame clones, though not all of them. The sample yields over 200,000 clones, approximately 85% seen once. The sample taken for sequencing was PBMCs or T cells enriched from blood (not recorded which). The receptors here all came from a woman aged 50 to 65 who had recovered from COVID-19.

This clone was seen a handful of times. The rearrangement joins TRBV6-5 to TRBJ1-2; D is unresolved. The CDR3 has 15 residues. V was trimmed by 4 bases and J by 1 base, leaving 13 bases between them. Germline values: CDR1 MNHEY, CDR2 SVGAGI. The CDR3 loop is CASSSLERGNYGYTF. Here the CDR3 DNA reads TGTGCCAGCAGTTCTCTCGAGCGTGGTAACTATGGCTACACCTTC.

With respect to this clone: This same CDR3 is encoded by further DNA sequences in the sample. The CDR3 loop is CASSLTGGNSPLHF. The CDR3 nucleotides read TGTGCCAGCAGCCTGACAGGGGGGAATTCACCCCTCCACTTT. The chain employs TRBV3-1 (or the pseudogene TRBV3-2) and TRBJ1-6; 9 nucleotides agree with TRBD1. The junction had 2 bases not matched to a gene; V was cut back by 4 bases and J by 7 bases. This CDR3 region has 14 residues. Germline V CDR1 and CDR2: LGHDT, YNNKEL (reference sequence).